A selection of T cell receptor beta chains follows, all from one sample in a study of blood T cell repertoires in COVID-19. Using immunoSEQ multiplex PCR, the repertoire was profiled, and TCRdb retains in-frame clones only, with some absent. The sample comprises hundreds of thousands of clones, around nine tenths of which are singletons, and 9.5% to 15% rests with the top ten. Input material: peripheral blood. The receptors originated from a woman aged 60-70 years with acute or convalescent COVID-19. Each CDR3 is given with its conserved first and last residue. Each record gives: D gene, V gene, CDR3 length, J gene, clone size, CDR3 protein, CDR3 DNA. The D gene is left open where the match is weak. A clone size is listed for some rows: how often the clone was seen (once, few, many), or a class if it is expanded.

D gene: TRBD1
V gene: TRBV7-2
CDR3 length: 16
J gene: TRBJ2-1
clone size: .
CDR3 protein: CASSLDRAGSYNEQFF
CDR3 DNA: TGTGCCAGCAGCTTGGACAGGGCGGGGTCCTACAATGAGCAGTTCTTC

D gene: TRBD2
V gene: TRBV7-3
CDR3 length: 15
J gene: TRBJ2-7
clone size: many
CDR3 protein: CASSPQASGSLEQYF
CDR3 DNA: TGTGCCAGCAGCCCCCAGGCTAGCGGGAGCCTCGAGCAGTACTTC

D gene: .
V gene: TRBV2
CDR3 length: 14
J gene: TRBJ1-4
clone size: .
CDR3 protein: CASSSGTTGGKLFF
CDR3 DNA: TGTGCCAGCAGTTCCGGGACCACCGGGGGAAAACTGTTTTTT

D gene: TRBD2
V gene: TRBV7-8
CDR3 length: 15
J gene: TRBJ2-7
clone size: .
CDR3 protein: CASSLTSGGPYEQYF
CDR3 DNA: TGTGCCAGCAGCTTAACTAGCGGGGGGCCCTACGAGCAGTACTTC

D gene: TRBD2
V gene: TRBV6-1
CDR3 length: 14
J gene: TRBJ2-5
clone size: .
CDR3 protein: CASSEAGGRETQYF
CDR3 DNA: TGTGCCAGCAGTGAAGCGGGAGGGAGAGAGACCCAGTACTTC

D gene: TRBD1
V gene: TRBV12-3/TRBV12-4
CDR3 length: 13
J gene: TRBJ1-2
clone size: .
CDR3 protein: CASSPTGIGGYTF
CDR3 DNA: TGTGCCAGCAGTCCGACAGGGATTGGTGGCTACACCTTC

D gene: TRBD1
V gene: TRBV4-1
CDR3 length: 15
J gene: TRBJ2-3
clone size: .
CDR3 protein: CASSQEQGGPDTQYF
CDR3 DNA: TGCGCCAGCAGCCAAGAACAGGGGGGTCCAGATACGCAGTATTTT

D gene: TRBD2
V gene: TRBV5-1
CDR3 length: 16
J gene: TRBJ2-5
clone size: .
CDR3 protein: CASSHRTSGDQETQYF
CDR3 DNA: TGCGCCAGCAGCCACCGGACTAGCGGGGATCAAGAGACCCAGTACTTC

D gene: .
V gene: TRBV6-1
CDR3 length: 15
J gene: TRBJ1-6
clone size: .
CDR3 protein: CASSERTIPGSPLHF
CDR3 DNA: TGTGCCAGCAGTGAGAGGACAATCCCGGGTTCACCCCTCCACTTT

D gene: .
V gene: TRBV7-3
CDR3 length: 17
J gene: TRBJ2-5
clone size: few
CDR3 protein: CASSLGLAGSLQETQYF
CDR3 DNA: TGTGCCAGCAGCTTAGGGCTGGCGGGGTCCCTCCAAGAGACCCAGTACTTC

D gene: .
V gene: TRBV19
CDR3 length: 12
J gene: TRBJ1-2
clone size: .
CDR3 protein: CASSSSTGGYTF
CDR3 DNA: TGTGCCAGTAGTTCCTCGACGGGTGGCTACACCTTC

D gene: .
V gene: TRBV5-4
CDR3 length: 15
J gene: TRBJ1-4
clone size: once
CDR3 protein: CASSKEQGVGEKLFF
CDR3 DNA: TGTGCCAGCAGCAAGGAGCAGGGTGTCGGTGAAAAACTGTTTTTT

D gene: .
V gene: TRBV29-1
CDR3 length: 13
J gene: TRBJ2-1
clone size: .
CDR3 protein: CSVGRGSYNEQFF
CDR3 DNA: TGCAGCGTTGGCAGGGGTTCCTACAATGAGCAGTTCTTC

D gene: TRBD2
V gene: TRBV7-3
CDR3 length: 14
J gene: TRBJ2-1
clone size: .
CDR3 protein: CASSLLAGGGEQFF
CDR3 DNA: TGTGCCAGCAGCTTACTAGCGGGAGGCGGTGAGCAGTTCTTC

D gene: TRBD1
V gene: TRBV9
CDR3 length: 15
J gene: TRBJ2-2
clone size: .
CDR3 protein: CASSVTGAGTGELFF
CDR3 DNA: TGTGCCAGCAGCGTGACAGGGGCAGGCACCGGGGAGCTGTTTTTT

D gene: TRBD1
V gene: TRBV30
CDR3 length: 16
J gene: TRBJ1-1
clone size: .
CDR3 protein: CAWSLPRTGGGTEAFF
CDR3 DNA: TGTGCCTGGAGTCTCCCCCGGACAGGGGGCGGCACTGAAGCTTTCTTT

D gene: TRBD1
V gene: TRBV25-1
CDR3 length: 12
J gene: TRBJ1-5
clone size: .
CDR3 protein: CAGTGYFQPQHF
CDR3 DNA: TGTGCCGGGACAGGGTATTTCCAGCCCCAGCATTTT

D gene: TRBD2
V gene: TRBV20-1
CDR3 length: 11
J gene: TRBJ2-3
clone size: .
CDR3 protein: CSATSGGTPYF
CDR3 DNA: TGCAGTGCTACTAGCGGGGGGACTCCCTATTTT

D gene: .
V gene: TRBV5-6
CDR3 length: 14
J gene: TRBJ2-7
clone size: once
CDR3 protein: CASSLELIQLEQYF
CDR3 DNA: TGTGCCAGCAGCTTGGAACTCATACAGCTCGAGCAGTACTTC

D gene: .
V gene: TRBV19
CDR3 length: 14
J gene: TRBJ2-3
clone size: .
CDR3 protein: CASSILRYGDTQYF
CDR3 DNA: TGTGCCAGTAGTATTTTACGCTACGGGGATACGCAGTATTTT

D gene: .
V gene: TRBV5-1
CDR3 length: 17
J gene: TRBJ2-3
clone size: .
CDR3 protein: CASSGTGTPQRADTQYF
CDR3 DNA: TGCGCCAGCAGCGGCACCGGGACACCCCAAAGGGCAGATACGCAGTATTTT

D gene: TRBD1
V gene: TRBV6-2/TRBV6-3
CDR3 length: 16
J gene: TRBJ2-7
clone size: .
CDR3 protein: CASSYSLRTGYGEQYF
CDR3 DNA: TGTGCCAGCAGTTACTCCCTTCGGACAGGGTACGGCGAGCAGTACTTC

D gene: TRBD1
V gene: TRBV28
CDR3 length: 12
J gene: TRBJ2-7
clone size: .
CDR3 protein: CASETGTYEQYF
CDR3 DNA: TGTGCCAGCGAGACAGGGACCTACGAGCAGTACTTC

D gene: .
V gene: TRBV7-9
CDR3 length: 14
J gene: TRBJ1-2
clone size: .
CDR3 protein: CASSPAGSNYGYTF
CDR3 DNA: TGTGCCAGCAGCCCGGCAGGGTCTAACTATGGCTACACCTTC

D gene: TRBD1
V gene: TRBV28
CDR3 length: 16
J gene: TRBJ1-5
clone size: .
CDR3 protein: CASSEHSGQGGQPQHF
CDR3 DNA: TGTGCCAGCAGCGAGCACTCCGGACAGGGAGGTCAGCCCCAGCATTTT

D gene: .
V gene: TRBV7-3
CDR3 length: 13
J gene: TRBJ1-2
clone size: few
CDR3 protein: CASASGVGYGYTF
CDR3 DNA: TGTGCCAGCGCTTCGGGGGTAGGCTATGGCTACACCTTC

D gene: .
V gene: TRBV2
CDR3 length: 11
J gene: TRBJ1-3
clone size: .
CDR3 protein: CARGGGNTIYF
CDR3 DNA: TGTGCCCGAGGGGGAGGAAACACCATATATTTT

D gene: TRBD2
V gene: TRBV12-5
CDR3 length: 14
J gene: TRBJ2-1
clone size: .
CDR3 protein: CASGLSGGSSEQFF
CDR3 DNA: TGTGCTAGTGGTTTGTCGGGCGGGAGTAGTGAGCAGTTCTTC

D gene: .
V gene: TRBV6-6
CDR3 length: 12
J gene: TRBJ2-7
clone size: .
CDR3 protein: CASRRTAVEQYF
CDR3 DNA: TGTGCCAGCAGAAGGACTGCGGTTGAGCAGTACTTC

D gene: TRBD1
V gene: TRBV2
CDR3 length: 14
J gene: TRBJ2-5
clone size: .
CDR3 protein: CASNPGTVEETQYF
CDR3 DNA: TGTGCCAGCAACCCGGGGACAGTCGAAGAGACCCAGTACTTC

D gene: TRBD2
V gene: TRBV29-1
CDR3 length: 15
J gene: TRBJ2-3
clone size: .
CDR3 protein: CSVRPGLAGQGTQYF
CDR3 DNA: TGCAGCGTTCGACCGGGACTAGCGGGACAAGGTACGCAGTATTTT

D gene: .
V gene: TRBV27
CDR3 length: 14
J gene: TRBJ2-1
clone size: .
CDR3 protein: CASSFEVPYNEQFF
CDR3 DNA: TGTGCCAGCAGTTTCGAGGTACCCTACAATGAGCAGTTCTTC

D gene: TRBD1
V gene: TRBV3-1/TRBV3-2
CDR3 length: 14
J gene: TRBJ1-2
clone size: .
CDR3 protein: CASSQGDRPYGYTF
CDR3 DNA: TGTGCCAGCAGCCAAGGGGACAGGCCCTATGGCTACACCTTC

D gene: TRBD1
V gene: TRBV9
CDR3 length: 16
J gene: TRBJ2-1
clone size: .
CDR3 protein: CASSVVSGGVGNEQFF
CDR3 DNA: TGTGCCAGCAGCGTAGTTTCAGGGGGTGTAGGCAATGAGCAGTTCTTC

D gene: .
V gene: TRBV14
CDR3 length: 12
J gene: TRBJ1-3
clone size: .
CDR3 protein: CASSQSGNTIYF
CDR3 DNA: TGTGCCAGCAGCCAGAGCGGAAACACCATATATTTT

D gene: .
V gene: TRBV5-6
CDR3 length: 14
J gene: TRBJ1-2
clone size: few
CDR3 protein: CASSILLSTYGYTF
CDR3 DNA: TGTGCCAGCAGCATCCTCCTCAGTACCTATGGCTACACCTTC

D gene: .
V gene: TRBV7-9
CDR3 length: 14
J gene: TRBJ1-4
clone size: .
CDR3 protein: CASSPGGPHEKLFF
CDR3 DNA: TGTGCCAGCAGCCCCGGGGGGCCCCATGAAAAACTGTTTTTT

D gene: TRBD2
V gene: TRBV19
CDR3 length: 14
J gene: TRBJ2-3
clone size: .
CDR3 protein: CASVPAGAPDTQYF
CDR3 DNA: TGTGCCAGTGTCCCAGCGGGAGCACCAGATACGCAGTATTTT

D gene: TRBD1
V gene: TRBV5-1
CDR3 length: 14
J gene: TRBJ2-7
clone size: .
CDR3 protein: CASSLVQGMYEQYF
CDR3 DNA: TGCGCCAGCAGCTTGGTACAGGGGATGTACGAGCAGTACTTC

D gene: TRBD2
V gene: TRBV7-2
CDR3 length: 14
J gene: TRBJ2-2
clone size: .
CDR3 protein: CASSLAGDAGELFF
CDR3 DNA: TGTGCCAGCAGCCTAGCGGGAGATGCCGGGGAGCTGTTTTTT

D gene: .
V gene: TRBV5-1
CDR3 length: 13
J gene: TRBJ1-4
clone size: .
CDR3 protein: CASSGQGNEKLFF
CDR3 DNA: TGCGCCAGCAGTGGCCAGGGGAATGAAAAACTGTTTTTT

D gene: .
V gene: TRBV27
CDR3 length: 14
J gene: TRBJ1-1
clone size: .
CDR3 protein: CASSRIRANTEAFF
CDR3 DNA: TGTGCCAGCAGTAGGATCAGGGCCAATACTGAAGCTTTCTTT

D gene: TRBD1
V gene: TRBV27
CDR3 length: 15
J gene: TRBJ1-2
clone size: few
CDR3 protein: CASSLLGQGNYGYTF
CDR3 DNA: TGTGCCAGCAGTTTATTGGGACAGGGAAACTATGGCTACACCTTC

D gene: .
V gene: TRBV2
CDR3 length: 15
J gene: TRBJ1-6
clone size: .
CDR3 protein: CASRATGTRNSPLHF
CDR3 DNA: TGTGCCAGCAGGGCTACAGGGACAAGGAATTCACCCCTCCACTTT

D gene: TRBD2
V gene: TRBV6-6
CDR3 length: 13
J gene: TRBJ2-7
clone size: .
CDR3 protein: CASRLAGAVEQYF
CDR3 DNA: TGTGCCAGCAGACTAGCGGGAGCTGTAGAGCAGTACTTC

D gene: TRBD1
V gene: TRBV6-5
CDR3 length: 15
J gene: TRBJ2-1
clone size: .
CDR3 protein: CASSRPGQPYNEQFF
CDR3 DNA: TGTGCCAGCAGTCGACCGGGACAGCCTTACAATGAGCAGTTCTTC

D gene: TRBD2
V gene: TRBV7-9
CDR3 length: 15
J gene: TRBJ2-5
clone size: once
CDR3 protein: CASSLRLASQETQYF
CDR3 DNA: TGTGCCAGCAGCCTCCGACTAGCGAGCCAAGAGACCCAGTACTTC

D gene: TRBD2
V gene: TRBV18
CDR3 length: 16
J gene: TRBJ2-7
clone size: .
CDR3 protein: CASSPSRLAGGYEQYF
CDR3 DNA: TGTGCCAGCTCCCCCAGCCGACTAGCGGGGGGCTACGAGCAGTACTTC

D gene: .
V gene: TRBV28
CDR3 length: 11
J gene: TRBJ2-5
clone size: .
CDR3 protein: CASSPAETQYF
CDR3 DNA: TGTGCCAGCAGCCCTGCGGAGACCCAGTACTTC

D gene: .
V gene: TRBV27
CDR3 length: 15
J gene: TRBJ1-1
clone size: .
CDR3 protein: CASSPGYGGSTEAFF
CDR3 DNA: TGTGCCAGCAGTCCAGGCTACGGTGGGAGCACTGAAGCTTTCTTT

D gene: TRBD2
V gene: TRBV29-1
CDR3 length: 13
J gene: TRBJ2-3
clone size: .
CDR3 protein: CSVEPGRANTQYF
CDR3 DNA: TGCAGCGTTGAACCCGGGAGGGCCAATACGCAGTATTTT

D gene: .
V gene: TRBV27
CDR3 length: 14
J gene: TRBJ1-2
clone size: .
CDR3 protein: CASTYTGIDYGYTF
CDR3 DNA: TGTGCCAGCACATATACAGGGATAGACTATGGCTACACCTTC

D gene: .
V gene: TRBV2
CDR3 length: 14
J gene: TRBJ1-3
clone size: .
CDR3 protein: CASSVSFSGNTIYF
CDR3 DNA: TGTGCCAGCAGTGTCAGTTTCTCTGGAAACACCATATATTTT

D gene: .
V gene: TRBV5-4
CDR3 length: 14
J gene: TRBJ2-7
clone size: few
CDR3 protein: CASSLLGASYEQYF
CDR3 DNA: TGTGCCAGCAGCTTGCTGGGGGCCAGCTACGAGCAGTACTTC

D gene: TRBD1
V gene: TRBV4-3
CDR3 length: 15
J gene: TRBJ1-6
clone size: once
CDR3 protein: CASSPQGADNSPLHF
CDR3 DNA: TGCGCCAGCAGCCCACAGGGGGCCGATAATTCACCCCTCCACTTT